Reported below is one T cell receptor beta chain. No antigen is known for it. Sequence at one end of the junction differs from germline and may be a read error. These data originate in a study of cytomegalovirus exposure and HLA in healthy donors listed by TCRdb under 2017. Context from the whole study: According to an earlier analysis of around 600 of the donors, about 179 million T cells yielded some 110 million unique TCR beta sequences and more than 250 Gb of sequence data. In a later analysis, previously published TCR beta repertoires from 666 donors were re-analyzed and high-resolution HLA genotyping was added so that TCR occurrence patterns could be studied. The study aimed to test whether signatures of past pathogen exposure could be identified by cataloging public T cell receptors. Using immunosequencing, the study profiled T cell repertoires from some 670 subjects and related those repertoires to cytomegalovirus serostatus. Both class I and class II loci were covered by HLA typing, at four-digit resolution. To decide whether each TCR beta V gene segment behaved as functional or pseudogenic, an earlier analysis of some 540 of the donors relied on high-throughput TCR beta sequencing. Rather than using new phenotypic data, the later analysis identified candidate immune exposures from TCR beta sequences and from how often those sequences occurred across donors. Because of strong linkage in the cohort, roughly five DR-DQ haplotypes were treated as single units for association and clustering. Donor age, sex, ethnicity and CMV serostatus were collected together with the repertoire data. Typing coverage differed by locus: A, B, C, DRB1 and DQB1 were typed in roughly 629-630 donors, DQA1 in 500 to 550, DPA1 in roughly 590, and DPB1 in 450 to 490. Besides the first cohort of approximately 670 subjects, a separate validation cohort made up of roughly 130 different subjects was used. Among the roughly 410 genotyped donors, 75% to 90% belonged to the genetic ancestry cluster associated with self-reported Caucasian donors. All discovery cohort repertoires had been generated on a single sequencing platform. An early release that covered 640 HLA-typed donors contained approximately 300 gigabases of sequencing data and 80 million or so unique TCR sequences. The study combined high-throughput TCR immunosequencing, statistical association of individual TCRs with disease status, and machine learning to predict cytomegalovirus infection status. Among about 370 genotyped donors of the cohort, an average of roughly 230,000 unique TCR beta nucleotide sequences was sequenced per donor, of which 15% to 20% were non-productive. Genome-wide SNP genotypes for about 65% of the 666 donors were used in a later genetic analysis, which treated that subset as a discovery cohort. Results and caveats for the whole study, not just this receptor: Immune exposure information for the cohort was limited to CMV serostatus. In a later genetic analysis, fewer N-insertions in productive TCRs were reported among donors in an Asian-associated ancestry cluster than the approximately 710-donor mean. Because HLA typing was unavailable for some donors at each locus, only the typed subset was used in association tests. The presence/absence analyses assumed that sequencing depth was roughly uniform across donors, and that assumption may not be true. In vitro tests confirmed that a few of the cytomegalovirus-associated TCR beta chains recognize cytomegalovirus antigens. According to a later analysis, most CMV-associated TCR beta chains appeared to be HLA-restricted, and the HLA associations seemed to be driven largely by CMV exposure. According to a later analysis, TCR association rates differed among HLA loci, with DRB1 alleles showing the most associated TCRs and HLA-C alleles showing the fewest. In the study, 150 to 200 TCR beta chains were listed as associated with cytomegalovirus. When HLA alleles, especially DR and DQ, strongly co-occurred, TCR associations were difficult to assign to individual alleles. At a false discovery rate of 0.05, a later analysis linked 15,000 to 20,000 TCR beta sequences to specific HLA alleles. A further reported finding was that TCR beta sequences accurately predicted the HLA-A and HLA-B alleles for most subjects in the first cohort. The earlier analysis of approximately 560 of the donors excluded over 15 rarely observed V segments, including chromosome 9 orphons, because counts were too low. Most TCR sequences were seen in very few donors, while some public TCRs were found in many individuals. The cohort was sequenced for TCR beta chains only, and without alpha or paired-chain data the features that could be detected were limited. The classifier was reported to diagnose cytomegalovirus status with high specificity and sensitivity in both the original and validation cohorts. A cluster of highly shared sequence variants was judged likely to represent a technical artifact of the sequencing pipeline. In an earlier analysis of roughly 560 of the donors, most TCR beta V segments were observed in productive rearrangements about 87% or about 30% of the time, broadly matching IMGT annotations. According to the authors, the approach could potentially be generalized to other disease states and immunological phenotypes. In a later analysis, HLA-associated TCR beta chains showed more clonal expansion and lower generation probabilities than non-associated chains that were equally common. An association between a missense DCLRE1C variant and V-gene and J-gene trimming of TCR beta chains was found in a later genetic analysis and replicated in an independent cohort. Because the 87-base-pair reads could not distinguish some IMGT-functional V segments, including TRBV6-2 and TRBV6-3, those segments were excluded. In a later analysis, several top co-occurrence clusters were reported to appear linked to parvovirus B19, influenza, CMV and Epstein-Barr virus. Linkage disequilibrium might explain the correlated functional status among segregating V segments, but an unknown experimental factor could not be excluded.

Reading the germline V gene (reference sequence) gives CDR1 SEHNR and CDR2 FQNEAQ. The CDR3 covers 14 residues, taking in both the cysteine and the phenylalanine. The entry retains the CDR3 DNA only, 42 bases that are in frame from base 1. The cohort comprised around 690 healthy bone marrow donors. At the time of sampling, every cohort member was nominally healthy, though immune exposures that went unrecorded were likely present. The donor was CMV seronegative and belonged to the group of roughly 330 seronegative cohort members. A peripheral blood sample was collected from each donor, and TCR beta sequencing was performed on peripheral blood mononuclear cells. Genomic DNA extraction from the blood cell samples was performed with the Qiagen DNeasy Blood Extraction Kit. Library prep was done by the immunoSEQ multiplex PCR assay. For the multiplex PCR, a mixture combining 60 forward primers for TCR Vbeta segments and 13 reverse primers for TCR Jbeta segments was used. Amplification of the CDR3 region of rearranged TCR beta genes was performed with a multiplex PCR assay on genomic DNA. The amplified TCR beta libraries were sequenced on the Illumina HiSeq System as 87-base-pair reads. The study's processing was this. In a later analysis, 77 million or so unique TCR beta chains were counted across the approximately 670 repertoires, and around 10 million of these chains were shared by at least two donors. Raw reads were error-corrected and collapsed into unique sequences with a nearest-neighbor algorithm that merged closely related sequences to remove PCR and sequencing errors. Alignment of CDR3 sequences to IMGT reference sequences was used to assign V, D and J gene segments. For a sequence to be retained, a match of at least six nucleotides was required to both a V gene segment and a J gene segment. Rearrangements were classified as productive when the CDR3 lacked stop codons and remained in frame with V and J, and all other rearrangements were classified as non-productive. CDR3 was defined by IMGT convention, running from the second conserved V-encoded cysteine to the conserved J-encoded phenylalanine. The earlier analysis of about 610 of the donors excluded sequences that lacked an unambiguous match to a single V gene segment. An earlier analysis of 587 of the donors called V segments functional above 56.7% productive rearrangements and segregating when the between-donor standard deviation exceeded 5%. A statistical classification framework was built for diagnosing cytomegalovirus status from the catalog of TCR beta chain sequences. In a later analysis, TCR nucleotide sequences were compared against IMGT/GENE-DB human TR gene sequences so that V and J genes could be assigned. Using the TCRdist pipeline, a later analysis assigned CDR3 sequences along with most-parsimonious VDJ recombination scenarios. In a later analysis, every TCR beta chain was defined by the combination of its CDR3 amino acid sequence and its V-gene family, and reads without a unique V-gene family were dropped. To address suspected cross-contamination and a sequencing artifact, a later analysis removed several hundred highly shared, low-generation-probability nucleotide sequences. In a later analysis, a clonal expansion index for each public chain was calculated from normalized within-repertoire ranks of inferred template counts. A later analysis computed generation probabilities with a VDJ recombination model fitted to out-of-frame rearrangements, and checked the results against IGoR. In a later analysis, TCR-TCR, TCR-HLA and TCR-CMV co-occurrence was scored with hypergeometric tests, and a repertoire-size bias correction was applied to TCR pairs. A later analysis estimated false discovery rates by permuting HLA or CMV assignments 20 times. In a later analysis, co-occurring TCRs were grouped using DBSCAN, and TCRdist sequence similarity was added for clustering within HLA-allele-positive subsets. Repertoires with fewer than 30,000 or more than 120,000 public chains, plus five repertoires with anomalous nucleotide sharing, were excluded from co-occurrence clustering. Sourced from immuneACCESS, this table was stored by TCRdb with only in-frame sequences that have V and J called. A share of the clones is absent; for the studies checked, an unresolved V gene accounts for under half, and the remainder has no known explanation. The DNA gave D and trimming, while V, J and clone size come from that table. The sample contains about 97,000 clones, approximately 75% of them found a single time. About 1.9% of the sample is in the top ten clones.

The origin of this receptor is a woman aged 40 to 49 in good health and CMV-seronegative. The specimen was PBMCs. The chain was built from TRBV7-9 and TRBJ1-1, with the D gene call left open. Here is the DNA: TGTTCCAGCAGCTTAGTGGTCGGGAACACTGAAGCTTTCTTT. Its translation is CSSSLVVGNTEAFF.